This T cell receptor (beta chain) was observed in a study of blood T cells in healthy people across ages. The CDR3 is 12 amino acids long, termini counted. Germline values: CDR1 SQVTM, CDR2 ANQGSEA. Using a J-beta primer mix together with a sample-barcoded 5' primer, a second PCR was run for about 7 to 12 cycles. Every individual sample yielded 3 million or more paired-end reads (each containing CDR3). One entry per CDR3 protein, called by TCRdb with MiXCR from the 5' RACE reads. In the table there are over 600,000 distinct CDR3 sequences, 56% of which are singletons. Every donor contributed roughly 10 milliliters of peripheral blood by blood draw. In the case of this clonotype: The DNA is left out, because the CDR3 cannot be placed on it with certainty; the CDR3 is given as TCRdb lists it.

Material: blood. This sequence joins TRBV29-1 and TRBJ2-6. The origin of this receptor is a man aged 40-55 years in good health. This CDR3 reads CSVGSGANVPTF.